Below are 13 T cell receptor beta chains sequenced from a single sample in a study of naive and memory T cell subsets. Two oligonucleotides, mixed equimolar, formed the beta constant-region primer covering TRBC1 and TRBC2. Using its own MiXCR run on the UMI-ligation and nested PCR reads, TCRdb lists one record per CDR3 protein. Altogether 77,000 or so distinct CDR3 sequences are present, about an eighth being singletons, with the ten largest covering about 0.9%. Sequencing used central memory CD4+ T cells from blood. Receptor source: a human donor in good health.

The sample holds a few counts of this clonotype. V is TRBV7-9 and J is TRBJ2-7; 7 positions agree with TRBD1. The CDR3 runs to 12 residues. The germline gives CDR1 SEHNR, CDR2 FQNEAQ (reference sequence). V shed 5 bases and J 10 bases; nucleotides not matched to a gene: 8. The CDR3 sequence: CASSPETGYQYF. CDR3 sequence (DNA): TGTGCCAGCAGCCCCGAGACAGGGTACCAGTACTTC.

The rearrangement links TRBV18 to TRBJ2-5; D gene unclear. Germline V gene lookup returns CDR1 KGHSH and CDR2 LQKENI. V dropped 6 bases and J dropped 4 bases, with 15 bases sitting between them. This CDR3 has 14 amino acids. The CDR3 protein is CASSPITVRETQYF. For the CDR3, the DNA is TGTGCCAGCTCCCCAATCACGGTTCGAGAGACCCAGTACTTC.

The V and J genes are TRBV28 and TRBJ2-7; no firm D call. V dropped 4 bases and J dropped 3 bases, with 4 bases sitting between them. Germline values: CDR1 MDHEN, CDR2 SYDVKM. The CDR3 has 11 amino acids. The CDR3 here is CASSSNYEQYF. The DNA for the CDR3 is TGTGCCAGCAGTTCGAACTACGAGCAGTACTTC.

The rearrangement joins TRBV14 to TRBJ1-3; D remains ambiguous. Germline V gives CDR1 SGHDN, CDR2 FVKESK. With 2 bases removed from V and 4 bases from J, the gap between germline ends came to 15 bases. This CDR3 has 16 residues. The DNA for the CDR3 is TGTGCCAGCAGCCAACGAGCCCTAACTTACGGAAACACCATATATTTT. It is translated as CASSQRALTYGNTIYF. Combining the CDR3 with reference TRBV14 and TRBJ1-3 gives the whole variable domain EAGVTQFPSHSVIEKGQTVTLRCDPISGHDNLYWYRRVMGKEIKFLLHFVKESKQDESGMPNNRFLAERTGGTYSTLKVQPAELEDSGVYFCASSQRALTYGNTIYFGEGSWLTVV.

This clonotype showed up many times. The CDR3 here is CSATQTARVRSTDTQYF. The CDR3 DNA follows: TGCAGTGCTACCCAGACGGCGAGGGTAAGGAGCACAGATACGCAGTATTTT. The chain has TRBV20-1 and TRBJ2-3; D might be TRBD2 (5 bases). The V end lost 4 bases, the J end lost 0 bases, and 20 bases lay between the germline ends. The CDR3 contains 17 residues. Germline V gene sequence: CDR1 DFQATT, CDR2 SNEGSKA (reference sequence).

There are many counts of this clonotype. The chain has TRBV7-6 and TRBJ2-7; D not resolved. V lost 1 base and J 2 bases, leaving 6 bases between the germline ends. The CDR3 contains 13 residues. The germline V gene has CDR1 SGHVS and CDR2 FNYEAQ. Written as DNA, the CDR3 is TGTGCCAGCAGCTTAGGCGGCCCCTACGAGCAGTACTTC. Translated: CASSLGGPYEQYF.

This clonotype is medium-sized (0.01 to 0.1%). This chain uses TRBV29-1 with TRBJ2-1; the D gene is possibly TRBD2 (6 bases). This CDR3 contains 13 residues. Germline V gene lookup returns CDR1 SQVTM and CDR2 ANQGSEA. Between the trimmed V and J ends, which lost 7 bases and 6 bases, there was a span of 16 bases. In DNA form, the CDR3 reads TGCAGCGCCCCGGGACGGAGGGGCAATGAGCAGTTCTTC. Translation: CSAPGRRGNEQFF.

Comments on this clonotype: One base away lies a much larger clone, so this may be a sequencing read error. The J gene is TRBJ2-7, the V gene TRBV28; D may be TRBD2 (6 bases). CDR1 is MDHEN, CDR2 SYDVKM, per germline. There are 16 residues in the CDR3. Trimming cost V 4 bases and J 0 bases, with 16 bases left between them. The CDR3 DNA sequence: TGTGCCAGCAGTTGGAAGCCGGGGACTGGCTCCTACGAGCAGTACTTC. Amino acids: CASSWKPGTGSYEQYF.

This clonotype was found many times. V gene TRBV10-3 combines with J gene TRBJ2-3, with 12 bases matching TRBD2. V lost 6 bases to trimming and J lost 2 bases; unmatched junction nucleotides: 3. Per germline, CDR1 ENHRY and CDR2 SYGVKD. CDR3 length: 15 residues. The CDR3 protein is CAISRTSGATDTQYF. CDR3 nucleotides: TGTGCCATCAGCAGGACTAGCGGGGCCACAGATACGCAGTATTTT.

This clonotype came up many times. J is TRBJ2-5 and V is TRBV2; TRBD2 matches at 11 bases. Germline V CDR1 and CDR2: SNHLY, FYNNEI. The CDR3 length is 16 residues. The trim removed 6 bases at V and 4 bases at J, leaving 10 bases unmatched. The CDR3 DNA reads TGTGCCAGCAGGAGTACTAGCGGGAGTTTATCAGAGACCCAGTACTTC. Residues: CASRSTSGSLSETQYF. Complete variable domain (other parts from reference TRBV2 and TRBJ2-5): EPEVTQTPSHQVTQMGQEVILRCVPISNHLYFYWYRQILGQKVEFLVSFYNNEISEKSEIFDDQFSVERPDGSNFTLKIRSTKLEDSAMYFCASRSTSGSLSETQYFGPGTRLLVL.

This clonotype was seen more than once but under ten times. The chain uses TRBV12-3 or TRBV12-4 and TRBJ2-5; the D is unclear. V was shortened by 2 bases and J by 3 bases, with 10 bases between the two germline ends. The length of the CDR3 is 14 residues. The CDR3 region is CASSLRLNKETQYF. CDR3 coding DNA: TGTGCCAGCAGTTTAAGGCTCAATAAAGAGACCCAGTACTTC.

This clonotype was seen only a few times. The chain links TRBV7-2 to TRBJ2-7; either TRBD1 or TRBD2 may fit D (5 bases each). The V gene's germline CDR1 is SGHTA and CDR2 FQGNSA. The CDR3 contains 17 residues. V dropped 5 bases and J dropped 4 bases, with 24 bases sitting between them. The CDR3 region has the DNA TGTGCCAGCAGCAAGAGGGGTTCCCTCCAGGCCTCTTACGAGCAGTACTTC. Protein sequence: CASSKRGSLQASYEQYF.

The CDR3 is CASSGDRGGSSYNEQFF. CDR3 coding DNA: TGCGCCAGCAGCGGGGACAGGGGAGGGAGCTCCTACAATGAGCAGTTCTTC. This chain uses TRBV4-1 with TRBJ2-1; 10 bases line up with TRBD1. CDR3 length: 17 amino acids. The V gene's germline CDR1 is MGHRA and CDR2 YSYEKL. V dropped 5 bases and J dropped 0; count of bases not matched to a gene: 7.